Sequencing of this TCR beta chain was carried out in a study of shared clonotypes between healthy human individuals. This clone is a singleton in its sample. Its antigen is not identified. Naive CD8 cells, CD45RO-negative and positively selected for CCR7, excluded terminally differentiated effector memory CD45RA+ cells. Clones were sequenced by immunoSEQ multiplex PCR, and TCRdb holds only the in-frame ones, with some missing. The table lists hundreds of thousands of clones, around 96% of them singletons. Germline CDR1 reads MNHEY; CDR2 reads SMNVEV (reference sequence). The V gene end was trimmed by 0 bases and the J gene end by 10 bases; junction bases not matched to a gene: 8. This CDR3 is built from 16 residues. Study-wide points: All-four-donor shared clonotypes had higher generation probabilities than non-shared clonotypes did.

The clonotype was recovered from a woman aged 30 to 39 in good health. This chain links TRBV27 with TRBJ1-6; TRBD1 matches at 8 bases. The material sequenced was naive CD8+ T cells sorted from blood. The CDR3 region has the DNA TGTGCCAGCAGTTTATCCTGGGGGACAGGTTTGTCACCCCTCCACTTT. Residues: CASSLSWGTGLSPLHF.